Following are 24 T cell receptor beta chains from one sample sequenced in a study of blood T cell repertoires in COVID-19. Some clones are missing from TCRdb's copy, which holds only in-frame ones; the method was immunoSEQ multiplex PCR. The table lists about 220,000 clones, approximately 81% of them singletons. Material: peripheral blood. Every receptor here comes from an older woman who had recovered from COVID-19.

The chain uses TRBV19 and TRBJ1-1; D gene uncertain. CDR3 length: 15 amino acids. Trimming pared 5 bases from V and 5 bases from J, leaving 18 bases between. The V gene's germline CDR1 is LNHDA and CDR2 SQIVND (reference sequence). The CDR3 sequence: CASSYAPLRDTEAFF. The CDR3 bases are TGTGCCAGTAGTTACGCCCCGTTGAGGGATACTGAAGCTTTCTTT.

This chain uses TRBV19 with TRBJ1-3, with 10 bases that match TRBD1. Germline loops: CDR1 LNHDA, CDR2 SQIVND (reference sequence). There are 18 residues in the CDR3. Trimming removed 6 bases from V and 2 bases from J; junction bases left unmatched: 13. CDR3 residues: CASRITTGGVKAGNTIYF. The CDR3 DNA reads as TGTGCCAGTAGGATAACGACAGGGGGCGTAAAAGCTGGAAACACCATATATTTT.

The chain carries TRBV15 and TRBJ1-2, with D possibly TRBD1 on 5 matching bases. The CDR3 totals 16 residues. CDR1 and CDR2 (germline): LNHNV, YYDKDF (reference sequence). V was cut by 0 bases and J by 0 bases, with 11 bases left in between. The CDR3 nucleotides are TGTGCCACCAGCAGAGATGAAGGGGCTACTAACTATGGCTACACCTTC. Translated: CATSRDEGATNYGYTF. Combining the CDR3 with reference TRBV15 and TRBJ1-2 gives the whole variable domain DAMVIQNPRYQVTQFGKPVTLSCSQTLNHNVMYWYQQKSSQAPKLLFHYYDKDFNNEADTPDNFQSRRPNTSFCFLDIRSPGLGDTAMYLCATSRDEGATNYGYTFGSGTRLTVV.

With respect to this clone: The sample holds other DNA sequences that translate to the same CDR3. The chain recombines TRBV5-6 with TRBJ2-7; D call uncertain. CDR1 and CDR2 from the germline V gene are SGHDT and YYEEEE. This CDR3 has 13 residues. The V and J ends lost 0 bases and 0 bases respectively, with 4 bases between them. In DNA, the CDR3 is TGTGCCAGCAGCTTGGTATCCTCCTACGAGCAGTACTTC. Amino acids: CASSLVSSYEQYF.

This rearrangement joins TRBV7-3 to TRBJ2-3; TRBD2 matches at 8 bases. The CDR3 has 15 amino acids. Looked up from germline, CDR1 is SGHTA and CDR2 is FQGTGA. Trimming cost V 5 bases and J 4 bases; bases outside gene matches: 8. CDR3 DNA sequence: TGTGCCAGCAGCCTACAGCGGGGGCGGTCAGATACGCAGTATTTT. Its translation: CASSLQRGRSDTQYF.

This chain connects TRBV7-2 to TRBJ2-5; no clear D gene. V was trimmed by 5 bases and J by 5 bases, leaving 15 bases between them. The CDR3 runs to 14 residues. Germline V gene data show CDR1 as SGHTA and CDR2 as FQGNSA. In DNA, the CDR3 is TGTGCCAGCAGCCTAGACCGGGTCGCGGAGACCCAGTACTTC. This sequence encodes CASSLDRVAETQYF.

CDR3 residues: CASISWTGQSKNIQYF. The CDR3 nucleotides are TGTGCCAGCATCTCCTGGACAGGGCAGTCCAAAAACATTCAGTACTTC. The chain has TRBV5-8 and TRBJ2-4; TRBD1 matches at 8 bases. CDR3 length equals 16 residues. Trimming took 6 bases from V and 2 from J; bases not matched to a gene: 10. Per the germline V gene, CDR1 is SGHTS and CDR2 is YDEGEE.

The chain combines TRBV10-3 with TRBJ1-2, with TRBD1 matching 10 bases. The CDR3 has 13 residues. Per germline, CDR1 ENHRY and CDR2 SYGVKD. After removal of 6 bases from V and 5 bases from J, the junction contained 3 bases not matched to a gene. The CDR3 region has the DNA TGTGCCATCAGCGACAGGGGGCCGTATGGCTACACCTTC. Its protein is CAISDRGPYGYTF.

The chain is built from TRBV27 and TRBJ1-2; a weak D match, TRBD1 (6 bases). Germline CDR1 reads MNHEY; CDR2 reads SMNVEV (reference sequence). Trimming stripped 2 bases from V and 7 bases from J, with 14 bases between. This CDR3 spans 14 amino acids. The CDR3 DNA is TGTGCCAGCAGTTTAGTCTGGGGGGGCCGTGGCTACACCTTC. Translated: CASSLVWGGRGYTF.

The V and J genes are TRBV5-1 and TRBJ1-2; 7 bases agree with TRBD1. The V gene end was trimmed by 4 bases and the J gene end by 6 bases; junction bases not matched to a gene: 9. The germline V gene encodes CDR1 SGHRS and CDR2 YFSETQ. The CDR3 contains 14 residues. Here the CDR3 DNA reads TGCGCCAGCAGCAGCCGGGACAGTCGGGATGGCTACACCTTC. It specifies CASSSRDSRDGYTF.

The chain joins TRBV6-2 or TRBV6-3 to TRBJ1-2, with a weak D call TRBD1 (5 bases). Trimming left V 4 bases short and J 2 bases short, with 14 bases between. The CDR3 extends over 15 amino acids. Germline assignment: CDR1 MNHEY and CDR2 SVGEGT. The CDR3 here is CASSSSDISNYGYTF. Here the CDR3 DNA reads TGTGCCAGCAGTTCATCGGACATCTCCAACTATGGCTACACCTTC.

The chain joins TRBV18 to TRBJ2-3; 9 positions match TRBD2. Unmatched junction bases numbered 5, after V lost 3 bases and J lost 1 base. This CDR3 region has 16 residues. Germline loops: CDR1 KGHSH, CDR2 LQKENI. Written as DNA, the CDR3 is TGTGCCAGCTCACCCGCTAGCGGGGCCCGCACAGATACGCAGTATTTT. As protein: CASSPASGARTDTQYF. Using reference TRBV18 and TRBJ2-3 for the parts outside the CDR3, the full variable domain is NAGVMQNPRHLVRRRGQEARLRCSPMKGHSHVYWYRQLPEEGLKFMVYLQKENIIDESGMPKERFSAEFPKEGPSILRIQQVVRGDSAAYFCASSPASGARTDTQYFGPGTRLTVL.

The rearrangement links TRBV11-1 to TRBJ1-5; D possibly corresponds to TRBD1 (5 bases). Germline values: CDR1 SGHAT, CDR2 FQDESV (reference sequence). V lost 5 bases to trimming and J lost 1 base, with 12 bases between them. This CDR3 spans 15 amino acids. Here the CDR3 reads CASSLRGWSNQPQHF. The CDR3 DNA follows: TGTGCCAGCAGCCTGCGGGGCTGGAGCAATCAGCCCCAGCATTTT.

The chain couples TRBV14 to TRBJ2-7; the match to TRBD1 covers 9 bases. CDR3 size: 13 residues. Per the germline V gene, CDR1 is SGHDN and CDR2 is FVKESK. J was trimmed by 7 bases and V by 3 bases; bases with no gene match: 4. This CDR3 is CASSHAQGAEQYF. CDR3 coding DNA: TGTGCCAGCAGCCATGCACAGGGGGCAGAGCAGTACTTC.

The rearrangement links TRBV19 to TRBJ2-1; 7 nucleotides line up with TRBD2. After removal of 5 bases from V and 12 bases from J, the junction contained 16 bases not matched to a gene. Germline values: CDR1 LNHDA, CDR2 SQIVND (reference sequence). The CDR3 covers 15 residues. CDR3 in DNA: TGTGCCAGTAGTTCCTCCTCGACTAGCCCGGTGGGGCAGTTCTTC. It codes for CASSSSSTSPVGQFF.

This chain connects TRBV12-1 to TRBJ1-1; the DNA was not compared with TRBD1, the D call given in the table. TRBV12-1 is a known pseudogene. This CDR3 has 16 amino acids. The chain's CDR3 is CASSHRGQSANTEAFF. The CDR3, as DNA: TGTGCCAGCAGCCATAGAGGACAGTCGGCGAACACTGAAGCTTTCTTT.

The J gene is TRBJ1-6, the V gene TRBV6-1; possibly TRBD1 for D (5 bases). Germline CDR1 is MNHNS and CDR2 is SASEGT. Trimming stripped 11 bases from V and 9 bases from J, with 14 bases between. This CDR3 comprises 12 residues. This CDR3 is CAHKQESSPLHF. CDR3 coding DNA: TGTGCCCACAAACAGGAGAGTTCACCCCTCCACTTT.

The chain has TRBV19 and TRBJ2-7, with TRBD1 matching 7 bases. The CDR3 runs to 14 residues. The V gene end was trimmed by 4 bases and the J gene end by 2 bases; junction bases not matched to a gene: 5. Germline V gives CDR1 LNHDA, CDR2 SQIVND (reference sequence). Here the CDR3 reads CASSTGQLTYEQYF. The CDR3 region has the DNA TGTGCCAGTAGTACGGGACAGCTTACCTACGAGCAGTACTTC.

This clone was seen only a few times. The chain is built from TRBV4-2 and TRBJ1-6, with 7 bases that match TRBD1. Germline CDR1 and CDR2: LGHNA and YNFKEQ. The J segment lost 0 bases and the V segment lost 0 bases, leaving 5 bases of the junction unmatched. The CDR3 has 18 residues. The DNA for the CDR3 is TGTGCCAGCAGCCAAGATCCCCGGACAGGCTCCTATAATTCACCCCTCCACTTT. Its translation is CASSQDPRTGSYNSPLHF.

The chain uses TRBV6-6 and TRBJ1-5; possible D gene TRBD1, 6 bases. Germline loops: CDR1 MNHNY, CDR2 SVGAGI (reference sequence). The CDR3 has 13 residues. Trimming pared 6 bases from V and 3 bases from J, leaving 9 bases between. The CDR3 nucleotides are TGTGCCAGCAGGGACAGTTACAATCAGCCCCAGCATTTT. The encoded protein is CASRDSYNQPQHF.

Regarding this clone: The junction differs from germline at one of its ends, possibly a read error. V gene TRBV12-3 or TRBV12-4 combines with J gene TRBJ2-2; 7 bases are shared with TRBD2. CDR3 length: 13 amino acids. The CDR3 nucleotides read TGTGCCAGCAGTTTGGCCCCAGGCGGGGGGCTGTTTTTT. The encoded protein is CASSLAPGGGLFF.

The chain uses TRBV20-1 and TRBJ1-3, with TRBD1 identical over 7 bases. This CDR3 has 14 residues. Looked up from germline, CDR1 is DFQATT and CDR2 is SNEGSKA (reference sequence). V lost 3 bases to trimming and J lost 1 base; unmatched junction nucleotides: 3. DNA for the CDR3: TGCAGTGCTAGTTTGGGACAGTCTGGAAACACCATATATTTT. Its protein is CSASLGQSGNTIYF.

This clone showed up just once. The CDR3 spells CAWSRASTGRSSYEQYF. DNA of the CDR3: TGTGCCTGGAGCCGAGCCTCGACAGGGAGGAGCTCCTACGAGCAGTACTTC. The chain joins TRBV30 to TRBJ2-7; possible D gene TRBD1, 7 bases. The CDR3 totals 17 residues. V was shortened by 3 bases and J by 0 bases, with 21 bases between the two germline ends. CDR1 is GTSNPN and CDR2 is SVGIG in the germline V gene (reference sequence).

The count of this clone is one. CDR3 sequence: CASSPQRGYTF. Written as DNA, the CDR3 is TGTGCCAGCAGCCCCCAGCGTGGCTACACCTTC. This rearrangement joins TRBV5-8 to TRBJ1-2; the D is unclear. Germline V gene sequence: CDR1 SGHTS, CDR2 YDEGEE. V was pared by 4 bases and J by 7 bases, with 8 bases between. CDR3 length: 11 residues.